The entry that follows covers one T cell receptor (beta chain) sequence. Its recognized antigen is unknown. No base qualities exist here, and no much larger clone lies one base off it. This sample is drawn from a study of blood T cell repertoires in COVID-19 (dated by TCRdb to the early 2020s). Broadly, across the study: Collaborator samples came from the United States, Italy and Spain and covered acute and convalescent phases of COVID-19. HLA class I and class II types, where available, came from metadata supplied by the sample provider rather than from assay-based typing. The samples were drawn from two sources: the first 160 participants of the ongoing ImmuneRACE study, and about 1,300 subjects contributed by 6 global collaborators. Deeply sampled blood TCRbeta repertoires from subjects exposed to, actively infected with, or recovered from COVID-19 were included in the dataset. The prospective study material was composed of cDNA or gDNA derived from T cells, B-cell-depleted T cells, or PBMCs. The repertoires were released in a freely available public database meant as a resource for research on the immune response to SARS-CoV-2. The sample metadata nearly always contained a de-identified subject ID, COVID-19 status, age in years and sex.

One collaborating source in Seattle enrolled patients while the patients were actively infected and followed the patients over time throughout the course of disease. Whole blood was collected in K2EDTA tubes by collaborating institutions according to the institutions' own protocols. For TCRbeta analysis, collaborators shipped samples in one of three forms: frozen whole blood, isolated PBMCs, or DNA extracted from either of those sample types. TCRbeta CDR3 regions were amplified from genomic DNA using the immunoSEQ Assay, a bias-controlled multiplex PCR. From the authors' description of their analysis: The number of nucleated cells in each sample was estimated from the amplification of reference gene primers within the assay. To quantify the absolute abundance of each unique TCRbeta CDR3 rearrangement, sequence reads were collapsed and filtered. For each sample, productive Simpson clonality was calculated as the square root of Simpson's diversity index over productive rearrangements. TCRdb carries this immuneACCESS record with in-frame sequences only. Its versions omit some clonotypes, under half of them owing to an unresolved V gene in the studies checked, with the rest unexplained. That table furnishes V, J and clone size, whereas the DNA furnished D and trimming. For this sample there are about 280,000 clones; around 92% appear just once. 11% of the sample is taken by the ten largest.

V drops 1 base and J drops 0 bases, leaving 10 bases in between. CDR3 length: 15 amino acids, cysteine to phenylalanine. Solely the CDR3 DNA is kept, with 45 bases framed from the first base. From the germline V gene (reference sequence), CDR1 is LNHDA and CDR2 is SQIVND. The investigation overall reported the following: The quantity of clinical and demographic metadata differed by source and by participant and was supplied without curation.

The sequencing sample was made of peripheral blood. Recombination linked TRBV19 to TRBJ2-7, with the D gene not confidently named. The clonotype comes from a woman in her twenties or thirties with COVID-19, enrolled during active disease. In nucleotides, the sequence is TGTGCCAGTAGTATAGGTCACCTTAGCTCCTACGAGCAGTACTTC. It specifies CASSIGHLSSYEQYF.